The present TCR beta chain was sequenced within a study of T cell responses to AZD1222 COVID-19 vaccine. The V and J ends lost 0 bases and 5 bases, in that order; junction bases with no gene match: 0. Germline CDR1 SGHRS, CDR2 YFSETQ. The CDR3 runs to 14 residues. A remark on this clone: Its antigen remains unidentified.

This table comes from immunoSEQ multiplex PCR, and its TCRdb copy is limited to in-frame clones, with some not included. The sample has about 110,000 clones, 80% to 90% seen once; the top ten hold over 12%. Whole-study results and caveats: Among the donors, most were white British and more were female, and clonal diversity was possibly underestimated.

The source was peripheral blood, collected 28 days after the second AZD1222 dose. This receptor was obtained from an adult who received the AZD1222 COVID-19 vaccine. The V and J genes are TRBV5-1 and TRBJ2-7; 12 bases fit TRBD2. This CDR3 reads CASSLGLAGDEQYF. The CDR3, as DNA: TGCGCCAGCAGCTTGGGACTAGCGGGGGACGAGCAGTACTTC.